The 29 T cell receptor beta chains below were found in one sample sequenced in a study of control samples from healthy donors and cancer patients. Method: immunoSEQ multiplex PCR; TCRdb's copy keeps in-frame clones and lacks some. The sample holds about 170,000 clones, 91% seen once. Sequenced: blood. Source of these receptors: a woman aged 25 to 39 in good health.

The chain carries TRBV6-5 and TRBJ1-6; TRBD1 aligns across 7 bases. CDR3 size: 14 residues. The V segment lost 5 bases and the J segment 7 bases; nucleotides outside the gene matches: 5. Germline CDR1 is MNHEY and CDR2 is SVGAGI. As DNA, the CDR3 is TGTGCCAGCAGTAACAGGGGAGGAAATTCACCCCTCCACTTT. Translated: CASSNRGGNSPLHF.

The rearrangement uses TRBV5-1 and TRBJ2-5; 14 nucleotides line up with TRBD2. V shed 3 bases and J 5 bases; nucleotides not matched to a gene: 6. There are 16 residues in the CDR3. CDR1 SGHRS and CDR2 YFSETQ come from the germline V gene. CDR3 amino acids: CASSSGLAGGAETQYF. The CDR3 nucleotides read TGCGCCAGCAGCTCCGGACTAGCGGGAGGAGCGGAGACCCAGTACTTC. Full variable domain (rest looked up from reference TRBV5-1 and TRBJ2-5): KAGVTQTPRYLIKTRGQQVTLSCSPISGHRSVSWYQQTPGQGLQFLFEYFSETQRNKGNFPGRFSGRQFSNSRSEMNVSTLELGDSALYLCASSSGLAGGAETQYFGPGTRLLVL.

The DNA for the CDR3 is TGTGCCACCAGCAGAGATCGGGACGTCAATCAGCCCCAGCATTTT. Protein sequence: CATSRDRDVNQPQHF. V gene TRBV15 combines with J gene TRBJ1-5; possible D gene TRBD1, 5 bases. V lost 0 bases and J lost 3, with 9 bases in between. The CDR3 length is 15 residues. From germline, CDR1 is LNHNV and CDR2 YYDKDF (reference sequence).

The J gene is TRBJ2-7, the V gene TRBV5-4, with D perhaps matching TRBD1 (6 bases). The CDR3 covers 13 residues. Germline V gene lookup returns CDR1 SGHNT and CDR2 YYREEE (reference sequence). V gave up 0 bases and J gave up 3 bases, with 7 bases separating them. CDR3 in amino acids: CASSLDRVYEQYF. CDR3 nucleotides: TGTGCCAGCAGCTTGGACAGGGTCTACGAGCAGTACTTC. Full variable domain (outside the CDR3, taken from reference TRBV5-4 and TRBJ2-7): ETGVTQSPTHLIKTRGQQVTLRCSSQSGHNTVSWYQQALGQGPQFIFQYYREEENGRGNFPPRFSGLQFPNYSSELNVNALELDDSALYLCASSLDRVYEQYFGPGTRLTVT.

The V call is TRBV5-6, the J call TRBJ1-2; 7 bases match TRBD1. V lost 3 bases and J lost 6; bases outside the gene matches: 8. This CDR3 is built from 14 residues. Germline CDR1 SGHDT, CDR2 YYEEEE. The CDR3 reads CASSSPTGADGYTF. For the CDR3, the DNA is TGTGCCAGCAGCTCCCCCACAGGGGCCGATGGCTACACCTTC.

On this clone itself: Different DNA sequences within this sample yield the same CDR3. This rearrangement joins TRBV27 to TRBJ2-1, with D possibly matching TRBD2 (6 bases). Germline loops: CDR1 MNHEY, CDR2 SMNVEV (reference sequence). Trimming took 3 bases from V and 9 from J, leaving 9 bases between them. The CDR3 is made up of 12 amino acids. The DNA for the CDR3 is TGTGCCAGCAGTTTCCGGGGAGGTGAGCAGTTCTTC. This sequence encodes CASSFRGGEQFF.

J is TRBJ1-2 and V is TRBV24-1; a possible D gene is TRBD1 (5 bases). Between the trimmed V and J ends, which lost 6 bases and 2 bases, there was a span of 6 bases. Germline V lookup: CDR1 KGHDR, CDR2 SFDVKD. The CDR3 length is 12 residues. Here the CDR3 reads CATSQGNYGYTF. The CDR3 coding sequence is TGTGCCACCAGTCAGGGAAACTATGGCTACACCTTC.

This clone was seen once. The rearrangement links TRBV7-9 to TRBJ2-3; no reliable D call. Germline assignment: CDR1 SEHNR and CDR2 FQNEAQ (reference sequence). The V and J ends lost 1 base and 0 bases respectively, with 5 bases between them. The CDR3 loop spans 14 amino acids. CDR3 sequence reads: CASSLDSSTDTQYF. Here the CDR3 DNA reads TGTGCCAGCAGCTTAGATTCTAGCACAGATACGCAGTATTTT.

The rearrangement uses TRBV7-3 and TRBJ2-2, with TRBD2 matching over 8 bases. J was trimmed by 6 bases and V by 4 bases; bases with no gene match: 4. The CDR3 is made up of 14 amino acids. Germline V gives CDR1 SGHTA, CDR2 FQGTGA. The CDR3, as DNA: TGTGCCAGCAGCTCTCCGGGACTAGCCGGGGAGCTGTTTTTT. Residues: CASSSPGLAGELFF.

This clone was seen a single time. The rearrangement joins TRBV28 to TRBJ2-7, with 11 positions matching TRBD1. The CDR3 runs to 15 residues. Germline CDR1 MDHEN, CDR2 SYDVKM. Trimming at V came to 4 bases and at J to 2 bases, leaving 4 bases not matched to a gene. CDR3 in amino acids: CASSSPGQGAYEQYF. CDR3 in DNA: TGTGCCAGCAGTTCTCCGGGACAGGGGGCCTACGAGCAGTACTTC.

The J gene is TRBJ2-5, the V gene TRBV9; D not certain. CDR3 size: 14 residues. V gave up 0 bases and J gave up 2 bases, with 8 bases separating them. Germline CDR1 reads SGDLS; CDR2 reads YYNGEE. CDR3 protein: CASSVDLGQETQYF. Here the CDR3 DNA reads TGTGCCAGCAGCGTAGATCTAGGGCAAGAGACCCAGTACTTC.

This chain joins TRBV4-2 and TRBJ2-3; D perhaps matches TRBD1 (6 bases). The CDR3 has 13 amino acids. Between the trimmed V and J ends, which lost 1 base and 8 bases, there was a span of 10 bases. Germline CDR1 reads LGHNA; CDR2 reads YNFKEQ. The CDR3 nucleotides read TGTGCCAGCAGCCAAGCAGGGGTGGGTACGCAGTATTTT. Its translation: CASSQAGVGTQYF.

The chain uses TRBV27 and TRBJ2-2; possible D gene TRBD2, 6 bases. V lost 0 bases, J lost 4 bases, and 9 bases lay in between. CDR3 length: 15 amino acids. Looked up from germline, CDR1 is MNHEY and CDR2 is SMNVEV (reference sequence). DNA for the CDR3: TGTGCCAGCAGTTTATCCCCAGCGGGCACCGGGGAGCTGTTTTTT. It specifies CASSLSPAGTGELFF.

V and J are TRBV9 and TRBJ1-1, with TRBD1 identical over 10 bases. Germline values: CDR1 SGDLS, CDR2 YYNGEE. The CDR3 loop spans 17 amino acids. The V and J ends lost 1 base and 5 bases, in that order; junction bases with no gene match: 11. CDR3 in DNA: TGTGCCAGCAGCGTATCCCCATCCCGGGACAGGGGAACTGAAGCTTTCTTT. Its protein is CASSVSPSRDRGTEAFF.

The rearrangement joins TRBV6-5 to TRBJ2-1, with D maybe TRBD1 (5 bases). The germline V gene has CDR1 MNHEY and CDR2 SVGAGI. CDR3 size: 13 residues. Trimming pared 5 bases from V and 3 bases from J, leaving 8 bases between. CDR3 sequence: CASSRQYYNEQFF. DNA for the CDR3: TGTGCCAGCAGTAGACAGTACTACAATGAGCAGTTCTTC.

The CDR3 spells CASSQGGGLYSYNEQFF. The CDR3 coding sequence is TGCGCCAGCAGCCAAGGCGGGGGGCTCTACTCCTACAATGAGCAGTTCTTC. The chain uses TRBV4-1 and TRBJ2-1; 8 bases are shared with TRBD2. V lost 1 base, J lost 0 bases, and 5 bases stayed unmatched. The CDR3 is 17 amino acids. Germline CDR1 reads MGHRA; CDR2 reads YSYEKL.

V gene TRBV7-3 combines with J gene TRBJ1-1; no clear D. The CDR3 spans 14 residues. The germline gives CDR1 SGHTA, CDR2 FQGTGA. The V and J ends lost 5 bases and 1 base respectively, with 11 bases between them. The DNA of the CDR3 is TGTGCCAGCAGCCCCCTCCACAGGAACACTGAAGCTTTCTTT. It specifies CASSPLHRNTEAFF.

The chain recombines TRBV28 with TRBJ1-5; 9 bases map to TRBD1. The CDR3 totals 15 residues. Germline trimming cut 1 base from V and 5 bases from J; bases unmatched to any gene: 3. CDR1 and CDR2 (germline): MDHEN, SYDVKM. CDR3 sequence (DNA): TGTGCCAGCAGTTTATCCAACAGGGGGCATCAGCCCCAGCATTTT. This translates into CASSLSNRGHQPQHF.

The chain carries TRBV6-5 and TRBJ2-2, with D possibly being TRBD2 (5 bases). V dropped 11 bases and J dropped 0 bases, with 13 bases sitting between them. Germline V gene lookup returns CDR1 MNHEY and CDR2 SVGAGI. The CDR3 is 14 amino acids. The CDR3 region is CAGRGLSNTGELFF. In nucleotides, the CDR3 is TGTGCCGGCCGAGGACTGTCGAACACCGGGGAGCTGTTTTTT.

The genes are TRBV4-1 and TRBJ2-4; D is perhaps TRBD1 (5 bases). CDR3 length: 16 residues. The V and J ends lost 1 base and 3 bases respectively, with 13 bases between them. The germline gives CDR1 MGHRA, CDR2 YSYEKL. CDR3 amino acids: CASSQGVGAGKNIQYF. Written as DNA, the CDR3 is TGCGCCAGCAGCCAAGGGGTAGGGGCAGGCAAAAACATTCAGTACTTC.

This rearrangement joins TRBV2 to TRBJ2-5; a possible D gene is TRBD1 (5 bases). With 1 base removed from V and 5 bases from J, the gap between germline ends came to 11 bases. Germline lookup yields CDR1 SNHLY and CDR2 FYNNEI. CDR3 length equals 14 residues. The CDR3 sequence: CASSEVKGPETQYF. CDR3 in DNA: TGTGCCAGCAGTGAAGTTAAGGGGCCCGAGACCCAGTACTTC.

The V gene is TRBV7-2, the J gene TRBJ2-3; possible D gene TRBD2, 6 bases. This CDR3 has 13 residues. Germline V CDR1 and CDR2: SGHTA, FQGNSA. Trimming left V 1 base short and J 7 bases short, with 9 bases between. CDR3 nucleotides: TGTGCCAGCAGCTTAGGGGGGGTCAATACGCAGTATTTT. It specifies CASSLGGVNTQYF. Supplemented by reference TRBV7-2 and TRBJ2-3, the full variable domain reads GAGVSQSPSNKVTEKGKDVELRCDPISGHTALYWYRQSLGQGLEFLIYFQGNSAPDKSGLPSDRFSAERTGGSVSTLTIQRTQQEDSAVYLCASSLGGVNTQYFGPGTRLTVL.

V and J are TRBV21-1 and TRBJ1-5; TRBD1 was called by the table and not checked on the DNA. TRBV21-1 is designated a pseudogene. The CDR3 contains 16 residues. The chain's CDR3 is CASSKGEQGDNQPQHF. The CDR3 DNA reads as TGTGCCAGCAGCAAAGGCGAACAGGGGGACAATCAGCCCCAGCATTTT.

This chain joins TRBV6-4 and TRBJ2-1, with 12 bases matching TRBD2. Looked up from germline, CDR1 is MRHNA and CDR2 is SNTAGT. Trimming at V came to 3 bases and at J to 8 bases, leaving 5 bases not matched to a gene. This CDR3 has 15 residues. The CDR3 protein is CASSETSGGSDEQFF. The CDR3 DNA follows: TGTGCCAGCAGTGAGACTAGCGGGGGATCGGATGAGCAGTTCTTC.

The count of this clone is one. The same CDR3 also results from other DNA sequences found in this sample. CDR3 region: CAWSVGVAGYEQYF. The CDR3 nucleotides are TGTGCCTGGAGTGTAGGGGTAGCGGGATACGAGCAGTACTTC. This rearrangement joins TRBV30 to TRBJ2-7, with 8 bases matching TRBD2. Germline V gives CDR1 GTSNPN, CDR2 SVGIG (reference sequence). This CDR3 comprises 14 residues. V dropped 0 bases and J dropped 4; count of bases not matched to a gene: 5. The full variable domain, rest sourced from reference TRBV30 and TRBJ2-7, is SQTIHQWPATLVQPVGSPLSLECTVEGTSNPNLYWYRQAAGRGLQLLFYSVGIGQISSEVPQNLSASRPQDRQFILSSKKLLLSDSGFYLCAWSVGVAGYEQYFGPGTRLTVT.

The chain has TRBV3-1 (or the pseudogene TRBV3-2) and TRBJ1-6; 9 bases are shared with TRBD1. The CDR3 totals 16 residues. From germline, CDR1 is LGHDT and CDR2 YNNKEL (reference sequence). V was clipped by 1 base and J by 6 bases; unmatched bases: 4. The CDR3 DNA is TGTGCCAGCAGCCAAGGCGCGACAGGGGGTAATTCACCCCTCCACTTT. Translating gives CASSQGATGGNSPLHF.

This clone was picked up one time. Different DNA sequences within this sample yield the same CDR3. The CDR3 spells CASSEGTGGYGYTF. In DNA, the CDR3 is TGTGCCAGCAGTGAAGGGACAGGCGGGTATGGCTACACCTTC. The J gene is TRBJ1-2, the V gene TRBV6-1, with 7 bases lining up with TRBD1. The length of the CDR3 is 14 residues. Per the germline V gene, CDR1 is MNHNS and CDR2 is SASEGT. V gave up 1 base and J gave up 5 bases; unmatched junction bases: 4.

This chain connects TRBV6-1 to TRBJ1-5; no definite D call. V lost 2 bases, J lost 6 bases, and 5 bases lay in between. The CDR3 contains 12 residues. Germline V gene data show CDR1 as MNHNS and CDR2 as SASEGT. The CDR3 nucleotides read TGTGCCAGCAGTGAATTGGGTCAGCCCCAGCATTTT. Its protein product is CASSELGQPQHF.

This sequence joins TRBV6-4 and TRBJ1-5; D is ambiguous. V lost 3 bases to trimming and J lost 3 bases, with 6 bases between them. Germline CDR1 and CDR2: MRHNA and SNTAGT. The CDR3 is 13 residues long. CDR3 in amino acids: CASSEASNQPQHF. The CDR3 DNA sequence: TGTGCCAGCAGTGAGGCATCCAATCAGCCCCAGCATTTT.